The clone carrying this TCR beta chain was counted a single time. Its antigen is currently unknown. Sequencing used immunoSEQ multiplex PCR; TCRdb keeps in-frame clones, though not all of them. The table has about 130,000 clones, around 86% seen once; the top ten hold 2% to 2.5%. These data belong to a study of cytomegalovirus exposure and HLA in healthy donors. Study details: A later analysis reported the same platform for the 120 validation repertoires and the roughly 670 first-cohort repertoires. The study, taken as a whole, reports: Among the CMV-associated chains, a few were confirmed in vitro as specific for CMV antigens. The authors enumerated 150 to 200 TCR beta chains as linked to cytomegalovirus.

The sequenced material came from PBMCs. This sequence was found in a woman aged 18-29 years in good health and CMV-seronegative.

CDR3 DNA sequence: TGTGCCAGCAGCGAGGCGGGTCTCTGGTTAATGAACACTGAAGCTTTCTTT. Encoded protein: CASSEAGLWLMNTEAFF. The chain combines TRBV5-6 with TRBJ1-1; D gene uncertain. The V end was cut by 4 bases, the J end by 0 bases, with 19 bases between. The CDR3 spans 17 residues. The V gene's germline CDR1 is SGHDT and CDR2 YYEEEE.